A selection of T cell receptor beta chains follows, all from one sample in a study of somatic mutations in cytotoxic T cells in rheumatoid arthritis. TCRdb's copy holds only in-frame clones and misses some; the assay was immunoSEQ multiplex PCR. Of 15,000 to 20,000 clones detected, approximately 80% appear once; the ten largest clones hold nearly 9%. Sequenced sample: CD8+ T cells sorted from blood. These receptors all stem from an adult with rheumatoid arthritis. Both conserved end residues are part of each CDR3. A D gene is named only where the DNA matches it firmly. Clone sizes are given selectively: once, few, many, or a class where the clone is expanded.

size	J	V	D	DNA	CDR3
once	TRBJ1-2	TRBV9	TRBD1	TGTGCCAGCAGCCACGGGACAGGGGGATATGGCTACACCTTC	CASSHGTGGYGYTF
-	TRBJ1-1	TRBV11-3	-	TGTGCCAGCAGCTTTAGCACTGAAGCTTTCTTT	CASSFSTEAFF
-	TRBJ2-7	TRBV7-8	TRBD1	TGTGCCAGCAGCTTAGCGGGGACAGGGAACTACGAGCAGTACTTC	CASSLAGTGNYEQYF
-	TRBJ1-6	TRBV7-8	-	TGTGCCAGCAGCTTAGCGGACGGGGATTCACCCCTCCACTTT	CASSLADGDSPLHF
-	TRBJ2-7	TRBV11-3	-	TGTGCCAGCAGCTCGGGCTACGAGCAGTACTTC	CASSSGYEQYF
-	TRBJ1-1	TRBV11-2	-	TGTGCCAGCAGCTTAATGTGGGGTAAGGACACTGAAGCTTTCTTT	CASSLMWGKDTEAFF
-	TRBJ2-3	TRBV7-7	-	TGTGCCAGCAGCTTCGGGTCCACAGATACGCAGTATTTT	CASSFGSTDTQYF
-	TRBJ2-1	TRBV4-1	TRBD2	TGCGCCAGCAGCTCACGGACTAGCGGGAGGGCGTCGGAGCAGTTCTTC	CASSSRTSGRASEQFF
-	TRBJ1-1	TRBV7-9	-	TGTGCCAGCAGCTTAGCCCAGGGGCAGAACACTGAAGCTTTCTTT	CASSLAQGQNTEAFF
-	TRBJ2-5	TRBV27	TRBD1	TGTGCCAGCAGTTTATATCGAGGGACAGCGAAAGAGACCCAGTACTTC	CASSLYRGTAKETQYF
-	TRBJ2-7	TRBV27	-	TGTGCCAGCCGCGGGGCGACGGTTGAGCAGTACTTC	CASRGATVEQYF
-	TRBJ2-7	TRBV30	TRBD1	TGTGCCTGGAGTGTGAGGACAGGCCGACTATTTGACAAGTACTTC	CAWSVRTGRLFDKYF
-	TRBJ2-7	TRBV7-6	-	TGTGCCAGCAGCTTAAAGGACGAGCAGTACTTC	CASSLKDEQYF
-	TRBJ1-4	TRBV4-1	-	TGCGCCAGCAGCCGGGGCAGGGGTGATGAAAAACTGTTTTTT	CASSRGRGDEKLFF
-	TRBJ1-5	TRBV19	TRBD1	TGTGCCAGTAGTATAGACCTCGGGACAGGGCCGGGGAGTCAGCCCCAGCATTTT	CASSIDLGTGPGSQPQHF
-	TRBJ2-2	TRBV6-5	-	TGTGCCAGCAGTTACTCTTCCAGGGGACACAGCGGGGAGCTGTTTTTT	CASSYSSRGHSGELFF
-	TRBJ2-7	TRBV9	-	TGTGCCAGCAGCGTAGGTGAGCGGTTCTTCGAGCAGTACTTC	CASSVGERFFEQYF
-	TRBJ1-3	TRBV2	-	TGTGCCAGCAGGGGAAACACCATATATTTT	CASRGNTIYF
-	TRBJ1-1	TRBV4-1	-	TGCGCTAGCAGGCGGAACACTGAAGCTTTCTTT	CASRRNTEAFF
few	TRBJ2-7	TRBV5-6	-	TGTGCCAGCAGCTTCGGCTACGAGCAGTACTTC	CASSFGYEQYF
-	TRBJ2-7	TRBV30	TRBD1	TGTGCCTGGAGTGGTACAGGGGGCTACGAGCAGTACTTC	CAWSGTGGYEQYF
-	TRBJ1-2	TRBV5-6	TRBD1	TGTGCCAGCAGCCCCGGGACAGGGCATGGCTACACCTTC	CASSPGTGHGYTF
-	TRBJ2-7	TRBV4-3	-	TGCGCCAGCAGCCAAGAGACCGGGACACTGAGCTCCTACGAGCAGTACTTC	CASSQETGTLSSYEQYF
few	TRBJ2-7	TRBV7-2	-	TGTGCCAGCAGCATAGGGGGCTACGAGCAGTACTTC	CASSIGGYEQYF
few	TRBJ2-7	TRBV4-1	TRBD1	TGCGCCAGCAGCCAAGCGGACAGGGGGGGCTACGAGCAGTACTTC	CASSQADRGGYEQYF
-	TRBJ1-2	TRBV9	TRBD1	TGTGCCAGCAGCGCAGCCGGGACAGCCGACGGGGCCTATGGCTACACCTTC	CASSAAGTADGAYGYTF
-	TRBJ2-7	TRBV5-6	TRBD1	TGTGCCAGCAGCTACGGGACAGCCGAGCAGTACTTC	CASSYGTAEQYF
once	TRBJ1-1	TRBV7-2	-	TGTGCCAGCAGCTTAGGGGGGGCCCTTACTGAAGCTTTCTTT	CASSLGGALTEAFF
-	TRBJ1-4	TRBV9	-	TGTGCCAGCAGCGTAGAAGGGGCAACTAATGAAAAACTGTTTTTT	CASSVEGATNEKLFF
-	TRBJ1-2	TRBV7-9	-	TGTGCCAGCAGCTTAGCGTTCGGGACTGGCTACACCTTC	CASSLAFGTGYTF
-	TRBJ2-7	TRBV19	-	TGTGCCAGTTCCCCCGGGGGTTTCGAGCAGTACTTC	CASSPGGFEQYF
-	TRBJ1-1	TRBV28	TRBD1	TGTGCCAGCCCCCCTTACGCTACCGGGACAGGGGGCACTGAAGCTTTCTTT	CASPPYATGTGGTEAFF
-	TRBJ2-1	TRBV13	TRBD2	TGTGCCAGCAGCTTATGGCTAGCGGGAAGCTCCTACAATGAGCAGTTCTTC	CASSLWLAGSSYNEQFF
-	TRBJ1-4	TRBV13	-	TGTGCCAGCAGCTTAGGAGTCGGGGATAATGAAAAACTGTTTTTT	CASSLGVGDNEKLFF
-	TRBJ2-7	TRBV6-1	TRBD1	TGTGCCAGCATAGCCGGGACAGGGTCCTACGAGCAGTACTTC	CASIAGTGSYEQYF
-	TRBJ1-4	TRBV6-5	-	TGTGCCAGCAGCCTCGGGACCGCAGTGCGTGGAAAACTGTTTTTT	CASSLGTAVRGKLFF
-	TRBJ2-1	TRBV7-9	-	TGTGCCAGCAGCTCCGGGGACAACTCCTACAATGAGCAGTTCTTC	CASSSGDNSYNEQFF
-	TRBJ2-1	TRBV6-5	TRBD2	TGTGCCAGCAACCGACTAGCGGGACCCTACAATGAGCAGTTCTTC	CASNRLAGPYNEQFF
-	TRBJ2-1	TRBV29-1	-	TGCAGCGTTGAAAAGCGACTTACGCATGAGCAGTTCTTC	CSVEKRLTHEQFF
-	TRBJ2-7	TRBV29-1	-	TGCAGCGTTGCCTCCAGCTTCTACGAGCAGTACTTC	CSVASSFYEQYF
-	TRBJ2-1	TRBV10-3	TRBD2	TGTGCCATCAGTGAGTCGAAGGCTAGCGGAAACAATGAGCAGTTCTTC	CAISESKASGNNEQFF
-	TRBJ2-1	TRBV5-6	-	TGTGCCAGCAGCTTGGTCATCAATGAGCAGTTCTTC	CASSLVINEQFF
-	TRBJ2-3	TRBV4-1	TRBD2	TGCGCCAGCAGCCAAGCTAGCGGGAGGGCCGCGGGGTTAACAGATACGCAGTATTTT	CASSQASGRAAGLTDTQYF
once	TRBJ1-1	TRBV27	-	TGTGCCAGCAGCTTGGGGGGAACTACTGAAGCTTTCTTT	CASSLGGTTEAFF
-	TRBJ2-3	TRBV9	-	TGTGCCAGCAGCGCTTACAGGAGCGACACAGATACGCAGTATTTT	CASSAYRSDTDTQYF
-	TRBJ2-1	TRBV27	-	TGTGCCAGCACCTCGGGACTTTACAATGAGCAGTTCTTC	CASTSGLYNEQFF
-	TRBJ2-3	TRBV9	-	TGTGCCAGCAGCCCCTCGGGACTTTCAGATACGCAGTATTTT	CASSPSGLSDTQYF
-	TRBJ1-2	TRBV27	-	TGTGCCAGCAGTTTATCGGGCGGAGACCCTAACTATGGCTACACCTTC	CASSLSGGDPNYGYTF
-	TRBJ1-1	TRBV15	TRBD1	TGTGCCACCAGCAGAAAAGACAGGGCGAAGAACACTGAAGCTTTCTTT	CATSRKDRAKNTEAFF
-	TRBJ2-1	TRBV4-3	TRBD2	TGCGCCAGCAGCCCCCTGGGAGCGGGGGGGGTAAATGAGCAGTTCTTC	CASSPLGAGGVNEQFF
-	TRBJ1-6	TRBV4-3	TRBD1	TGCGCCAGCAGCCAAGATGGGACAGGGGATCTGTCACCCCTCCACTTT	CASSQDGTGDLSPLHF
-	TRBJ2-7	TRBV7-9	-	TGTGCCAGCAGCGAGACAGAAAACCCCTACGAGCAGTACTTC	CASSETENPYEQYF
-	TRBJ1-5	TRBV7-2	-	TGTGCCAGCAGCCTTCCGTATCGGCCCCAGCATTTT	CASSLPYRPQHF